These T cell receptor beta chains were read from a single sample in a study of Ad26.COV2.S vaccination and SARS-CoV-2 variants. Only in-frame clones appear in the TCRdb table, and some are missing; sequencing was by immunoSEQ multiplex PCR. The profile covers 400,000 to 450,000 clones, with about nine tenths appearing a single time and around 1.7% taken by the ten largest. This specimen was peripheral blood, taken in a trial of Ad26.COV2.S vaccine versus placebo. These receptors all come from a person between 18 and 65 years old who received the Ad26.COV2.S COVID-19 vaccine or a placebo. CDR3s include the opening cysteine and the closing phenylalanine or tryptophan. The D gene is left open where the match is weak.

cdr3_nt: TGTGCCAGTAGTCTCACAGGGAGTCCTGACGAGCAGTACTTC
cdr3_aa: CASSLTGSPDEQYF
j_call: TRBJ2-7
v_call: TRBV19
d_call: -

cdr3_nt: TGTGCCAGCAGCTTAATGGCCCCGAGCTCCTACAATGAGCAGTTCTTC
cdr3_aa: CASSLMAPSSYNEQFF
j_call: TRBJ2-1
v_call: TRBV7-2
d_call: -

cdr3_nt: TGTGCCAGCAGCACCGGGGTTAACCCCTACGAGCAGTACTTC
cdr3_aa: CASSTGVNPYEQYF
j_call: TRBJ2-7
v_call: TRBV5-4
d_call: -

cdr3_nt: TGTGCCAGCAGCCAGGTTAGCGGGGGGTCATCCTACAATGAGCAGTTCTTC
cdr3_aa: CASSQVSGGSSYNEQFF
j_call: TRBJ2-1
v_call: TRBV3-1/TRBV3-2
d_call: TRBD2

cdr3_nt: TGTGCCAGCTCACCAGGGTTGGCTAATGAAAAACTGTTTTTT
cdr3_aa: CASSPGLANEKLFF
j_call: TRBJ1-4
v_call: TRBV18
d_call: -

cdr3_nt: TGTGCCAGCAGCTTAGCATTCCGGAATTCACCCCTCCACTTT
cdr3_aa: CASSLAFRNSPLHF
j_call: TRBJ1-6
v_call: TRBV7-2
d_call: -

cdr3_nt: TGTGCCAGCAGCTTTAGGGGGCGGGGTGTTGAAAAACTGTTTTTT
cdr3_aa: CASSFRGRGVEKLFF
j_call: TRBJ1-4
v_call: TRBV7-2
d_call: TRBD1

cdr3_nt: TGTGCCAGCAGTGAATCCGGGCGGTCGCTATATTCACCCCTCCACTTT
cdr3_aa: CASSESGRSLYSPLHF
j_call: TRBJ1-6
v_call: TRBV25-1
d_call: -

cdr3_nt: TGTGCCAGCAGCGCTACAGGGGGGTTCTCCTACGAGCAGTACTTC
cdr3_aa: CASSATGGFSYEQYF
j_call: TRBJ2-7
v_call: TRBV9
d_call: TRBD1

cdr3_nt: TGTGCCAGCAGTGCAGAGGCTAATCAGCCCCAGCATTTT
cdr3_aa: CASSAEANQPQHF
j_call: TRBJ1-5
v_call: TRBV2
d_call: -

cdr3_nt: TGTGCCAGCTCACCACCTGGGGAAGGGGGCCTCTATGGCTACACCTTC
cdr3_aa: CASSPPGEGGLYGYTF
j_call: TRBJ1-2
v_call: TRBV18
d_call: TRBD1

cdr3_nt: TGTGCCAGCAGCAACCCTCCCCCTAGCGGGGGTGTCCTCACCTACGAGCAGTACTTC
cdr3_aa: CASSNPPPSGGVLTYEQYF
j_call: TRBJ2-7
v_call: TRBV11-2
d_call: TRBD2

cdr3_nt: TGCGCCAGCAGCTTGGAGGGGGCCTACGAGCAGTACTTC
cdr3_aa: CASSLEGAYEQYF
j_call: TRBJ2-7
v_call: TRBV5-1
d_call: -